These 23 T cell receptor beta chains originate from one sample sequenced in a study of T-cell reconstitution after alpha-beta-depleted transplantation in children. For TCRbeta, the library was prepared with unique molecular identifiers. TCRdb used MiXCR to reprocess the PCR reads, holding one entry per CDR3 protein. The sample lists about 210,000 distinct CDR3 sequences, 17% occurring once. The sample was PBMCs, mostly from graft donor cells, taken 360 days after TCRalphabeta/CD19-depleted stem cell transplant. Receptors were obtained from a male patient under 10 years old who had a stem cell transplant for acute lymphoblastic leukemia, so the T cells may come from the graft donor.

This rearrangement joins TRBV12-3 or TRBV12-4 to TRBJ2-7; D remains ambiguous. The CDR3 totals 13 residues. The V end was cut by 1 base, the J end by 3 bases, with 7 bases between. CDR3: CASSLEWRYEQYF. In nucleotides, the CDR3 is TGTGCCAGCAGTTTAGAATGGCGCTACGAGCAGTACTTC.

This clonotype was seen only a few times. The rearrangement uses TRBV18 and TRBJ2-2; tentatively, D is TRBD1 or TRBD2 (6 bases each). V was cut by 3 bases and J by 3 bases, with 11 bases left in between. Looked up from germline, CDR1 is KGHSH and CDR2 is LQKENI. This CDR3 is built from 15 residues. CDR3 in amino acids: CASSPNREDTGELFF. DNA for the CDR3: TGTGCCAGCTCACCCAACAGGGAGGACACCGGGGAGCTGTTTTTT.

The sample holds a few counts of this clonotype. The chain recombines TRBV24-1 with TRBJ2-7; D uncertain. Per the germline V gene, CDR1 is KGHDR and CDR2 is SFDVKD. CDR3 size: 13 residues. Trimming shortened V by 12 bases and J by 6 bases, and 20 bases separated the two germline ends. CDR3 in amino acids: CASSEGNHGEQYF. As DNA, the CDR3 is TGTGCCTCGTCCGAAGGGAATCATGGCGAGCAGTACTTC.

This clonotype was counted only a few times. The chain carries TRBV5-6 and TRBJ2-7, with TRBD1 as a possible D gene (6 bases). Germline assignment: CDR1 SGHDT and CDR2 YYEEEE. The CDR3 is 16 residues long. The germline V and J ends were trimmed by 4 bases and 3 bases, with 20 bases remaining between them. The CDR3 coding sequence is TGTGCCAGCAGCCCGGCGAGGGACACTAGATACTACGAGCAGTACTTC. Translated, it gives CASSPARDTRYYEQYF. The complete variable domain, with remaining parts taken from reference TRBV5-6 and TRBJ2-7, reads DAGVTQSPTHLIKTRGQQVTLRCSPKSGHDTVSWYQQALGQGPQFIFQYYEEEERQRGNFPDRFSGHQFPNYSSELNVNALLLGDSALYLCASSPARDTRYYEQYFGPGTRLTVT.

The chain employs TRBV10-3 and TRBJ1-2, with D possibly being TRBD1 (5 bases). CDR1 and CDR2 from the germline V gene are ENHRY and SYGVKD. The CDR3 has 16 amino acids. Trimming shortened V by 2 bases and J by 4 bases, and 17 bases separated the two germline ends. The CDR3 is CAISEPGAPASYGYTF. The CDR3 region has the DNA TGTGCCATCAGTGAGCCCGGGGCACCTGCTAGCTATGGCTACACCTTC.

This clonotype appeared many times. CDR3 nucleotides: TGCAGTGCCTACTCTAGGAATGAGCAGTTCTTC. Its protein is CSAYSRNEQFF. J is TRBJ2-1 and V is TRBV20-1; D not resolved. Germline CDR1 is DFQATT and CDR2 is SNEGSKA (reference sequence). The CDR3 contains 11 residues. Deletions cut 6 bases from V and 7 bases from J, with 10 bases between.

This clonotype has at least ten counts. The chain has TRBV7-2 and TRBJ2-2; the D is unclear. Germline CDR1 SGHTA, CDR2 FQGNSA. Trimming pared 5 bases from V and 0 bases from J, leaving 7 bases between. This CDR3 region has 14 residues. Written as DNA, the CDR3 is TGTGCCAGCAGCCTCGAGGCGAACACCGGGGAGCTGTTTTTT. Encoded protein: CASSLEANTGELFF.

This clonotype was seen a few times. A junction boundary mismatches the germline segment, possibly from a read error. The CDR3 bases are TGCGCCAGCAGCCAAGAGGGGCATTGGTTT. It is translated as CASSQEGHWF. The gene calls are TRBV4-1 and TRBJ1-1; a possible D gene is TRBD1 (5 bases). Germline CDR1 reads MGHRA; CDR2 reads YSYEKL. The CDR3 has 10 amino acids.

This clonotype occurred many times. This chain uses TRBV21-1 with TRBJ2-7. TRBV21-1 is deemed a pseudogene. The CDR3 has 14 residues. CDR3 in amino acids: CASRKKGFSYEQYF. As DNA, the CDR3 is TGTGCCAGCAGGAAAAAGGGATTCTCCTACGAGCAGTACTTC.

V and J are TRBV12-3 or TRBV12-4 and TRBJ2-3; 7 bases map to TRBD1. This CDR3 spans 13 amino acids. V lost 8 bases, J lost 4 bases, and 6 bases stayed unmatched. Here the CDR3 reads CASEATGADTQYF. CDR3 nucleotides: TGTGCCAGCGAGGCCACAGGGGCAGATACGCAGTATTTT.

This clonotype has more than one count but fewer than ten. The J gene is TRBJ2-6, the V gene TRBV28; the D gene is possibly TRBD1 (5 bases). This CDR3 region has 15 residues. With 6 bases removed from V and 0 bases from J, the gap between germline ends came to 9 bases. CDR1 and CDR2 from the germline V gene are MDHEN and SYDVKM. The CDR3 loop reads CASSKQASGANVLTF. The CDR3 bases are TGTGCCAGCAGCAAACAGGCCTCTGGGGCCAACGTCCTGACTTTC.

V is TRBV12-3 or TRBV12-4 and J is TRBJ1-3; D is ambiguous. The length of the CDR3 is 16 residues. V shed 2 bases and J shed 0 bases, with 11 bases lying between them. The CDR3 DNA reads TGTGCCAGCAGTTTAAACGGTCATTTCTCTGGAAACACCATATATTTT. It translates to CASSLNGHFSGNTIYF.

Only a few counts were recorded for this clonotype. The rearrangement joins TRBV29-1 to TRBJ2-3; D uncertain. Trimming cost V 0 bases and J 2 bases, with 0 bases left between them. The CDR3 covers 11 residues. Germline assignment: CDR1 SQVTM and CDR2 ANQGSEA. The CDR3 coding sequence is TGCAGCGTTGAAGACACAGATACGCAGTATTTT. Protein sequence: CSVEDTDTQYF.

This clonotype has a handful of counts. V usage is TRBV11-2 and J usage is TRBJ2-4; no reliable D call. Trimming removed 4 bases from V and 7 bases from J, with 17 bases in between. Germline values: CDR1 SGHAT, CDR2 FQNNGV. The CDR3 has 15 amino acids. For the CDR3, the DNA is TGTGCCAGCAGCTCAAAGTGGGGATTTGGGAACATTCAGTACTTC. Protein sequence: CASSSKWGFGNIQYF.

The sample holds a few counts of this clonotype. The V gene is TRBV7-3, the J gene TRBJ2-3; a possible D gene is TRBD2 (6 bases). V was cut by 5 bases and J by 4 bases, with 16 bases left in between. CDR3 length: 15 amino acids. Germline assignment: CDR1 SGHTA and CDR2 FQGTGA. CDR3 nucleotide sequence: TGTGCCAGCAGCCCCAATGGCGGGGAGGCAGATACGCAGTATTTT. Its protein is CASSPNGGEADTQYF. Full variable domain (remainder filled in from reference TRBV7-3 and TRBJ2-3): GAGVSQTPSNKVTEKGKYVELRCDPISGHTALYWYRQSLGQGPEFLIYFQGTGAADDSGLPNDRFFAVRPEGSVSTLKIQRTERGDSAVYLCASSPNGGEADTQYFGPGTRLTVL.

This clonotype occurred once. The chain recombines TRBV27 with TRBJ2-1; D is perhaps TRBD1 (6 bases). V was cut by 6 bases and J by 1 base, with 7 bases left in between. CDR3 size: 13 residues. Germline V gene data show CDR1 as MNHEY and CDR2 as SMNVEV (reference sequence). CDR3 amino acids: CASRGASYNEQFF. CDR3 bases: TGTGCCAGCAGGGGGGCTTCCTACAATGAGCAGTTCTTC.

In its sample, this clonotype was seen a few times. This chain joins TRBV12-3 or TRBV12-4 and TRBJ1-1; unclear D gene. V shed 5 bases and J shed 0 bases, with 13 bases lying between them. CDR3 size: 15 residues. CDR3 DNA: TGTGCCAGCAGTGCCTCAGAGCTTTTGAACACTGAAGCTTTCTTT. Translation: CASSASELLNTEAFF.

The chain uses TRBV5-1 and TRBJ1-2; 7 bases match TRBD1. The CDR3 runs 13 residues. Trimming removed 4 bases from V and 4 bases from J; junction bases left unmatched: 4. Germline V gene data show CDR1 as SGHRS and CDR2 as YFSETQ. The CDR3 reads CASSGQEAYGYTF. CDR3 sequence (DNA): TGCGCCAGCAGCGGACAGGAGGCCTATGGCTACACCTTC.

The chain's CDR3 is CASSYMGGLDEQFF. As DNA, the CDR3 is TGTGCCAGCAGTTATATGGGGGGGCTCGATGAGCAGTTCTTC. The J gene is TRBJ2-1, the V gene TRBV6-2 or TRBV6-3, with D possibly TRBD2 on 7 matching bases. CDR3 length equals 14 residues. V was cut by 3 bases and J by 8 bases, with 14 bases left in between. The germline V gene has CDR1 MNHEY and CDR2 SVGEGT.

DNA of the CDR3: TGTGCCACCAGCAGAGAAGGCCAGAGGGAGCAGTACTTC. This translates into CATSREGQREQYF. The V call is TRBV15, the J call TRBJ2-7; D unresolved. The CDR3 covers 13 residues. Germline values: CDR1 LNHNV, CDR2 YYDKDF (reference sequence). V gave up 0 bases and J gave up 7 bases, with 10 bases separating them.

The chain links TRBV6-1 to TRBJ2-1; TRBD2 agrees at 15 bases. Germline assignment: CDR1 MNHNS and CDR2 SASEGT. V shed 4 bases, J shed 9 bases, and the junction held 10 bases outside the gene matches. CDR3 length equals 17 residues. The DNA of the CDR3 is TGTGCCAGCAGTGCCCAATTAGGACTAGCGGGGGGGAGTGAGCAGTTCTTC. It is translated as CASSAQLGLAGGSEQFF.

A few counts support this clonotype. The chain is built from TRBV7-6 and TRBJ2-3; D may be TRBD2 (5 bases). Germline assignment: CDR1 SGHVS and CDR2 FNYEAQ. The CDR3 contains 17 residues. Trimming removed 6 bases at V and 2 bases at J, with 21 bases between. CDR3 in amino acids: CASSRTPLPGFTDTQYF. The CDR3 DNA follows: TGTGCCAGCAGTCGGACTCCTTTGCCCGGCTTCACAGATACGCAGTATTTT.

This chain connects TRBV24-1 to TRBJ2-7, with TRBD1 matching over 11 bases. The CDR3 length is 15 residues. The trim removed 4 bases at V and 3 bases at J, leaving 4 bases unmatched. CDR1 KGHDR and CDR2 SFDVKD come from the germline V gene. The CDR3 DNA reads as TGTGCCACCAGTGACCCGGGACAGGGGGACTACGAGCAGTACTTC. This sequence encodes CATSDPGQGDYEQYF.